This T cell receptor (beta chain) stems from a study of Ad26.COV2.S vaccination and SARS-CoV-2 variants. Study information: Each vaccinee took Ad26.COV2.S intramuscularly, once or twice 56 days apart.

About this clone itself: Its antigen remains unknown.

Study-wide results and caveats: Estimates derived from TCR breadth and depth analyses may have underestimated total T cell responses.

The CDR3 loop spans 14 amino acids. Trimming cost V 5 bases and J 0 bases; bases outside gene matches: 2. Germline values: CDR1 GTSNPN, CDR2 SVGIG (reference sequence). Profiled with immunoSEQ multiplex PCR; TCRdb holds only in-frame clones, not every one. This table holds fewer than 400,000 clones, around 85% found once. Treatment reported: roughly 19 received Ad26.COV2.S at low or high dose, single or two shots; about five received placebo; per-sample allocation not given. The investigators took samples on day 63 after the first vaccine or placebo injection. The sample in question was peripheral blood, obtained in a trial of Ad26.COV2.S vaccine versus placebo. The origin of this receptor is a person between 18 and 65 years old who received the Ad26.COV2.S COVID-19 vaccine or a placebo. V and J are TRBV30 and TRBJ1-4, with 8 nucleotides matching TRBD1. CDR3 nucleotides: TGTGCCTGGGGACAGGGCTCAACTAATGAAAAACTGTTTTTT. As protein: CAWGQGSTNEKLFF.